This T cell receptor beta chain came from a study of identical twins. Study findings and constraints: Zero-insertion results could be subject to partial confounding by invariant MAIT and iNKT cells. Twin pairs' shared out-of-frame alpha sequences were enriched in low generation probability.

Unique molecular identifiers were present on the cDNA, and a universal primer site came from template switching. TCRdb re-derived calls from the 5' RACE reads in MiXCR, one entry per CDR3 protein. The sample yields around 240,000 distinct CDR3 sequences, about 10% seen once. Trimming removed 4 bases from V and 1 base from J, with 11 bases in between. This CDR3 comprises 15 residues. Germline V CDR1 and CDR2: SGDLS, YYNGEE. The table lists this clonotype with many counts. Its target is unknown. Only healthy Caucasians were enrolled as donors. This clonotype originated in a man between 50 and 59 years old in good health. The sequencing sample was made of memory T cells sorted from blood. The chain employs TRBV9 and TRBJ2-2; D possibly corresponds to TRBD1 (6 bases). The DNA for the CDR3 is TGTGCCAGCAGCTCCACGACAGGGAACACCGGGGAGCTGTTTTTT. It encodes CASSSTTGNTGELFF.